The T cell receptor (beta chain) described here comes from a study of tumor-infiltrating lymphocytes in primary liver carcinoma. Turning to the study itself: Lesions, classed as T1-T3 N0M0, spanned roughly 4.2 to 11 cm across.

V trimming: 2 bases; J trimming: 10 bases; junction bases outside the gene matches: 4. CDR3 size: 14 residues. Germline CDR1 LNHDA, CDR2 SQIVND (reference sequence). TCR beta cDNA came from about 500 ng total RNA, primed with a constant-region primer. Libraries of TCR beta came from three nested multiplex PCR rounds with slightly modified ARM-PCR. TRBV1-TRBV30 forward primers and a C-beta reverse primer were used in the first two PCR rounds, which each ran for 9 to 10 cycles. TCRdb re-derived calls from the multiplex PCR reads in MiXCR, one entry per CDR3 protein. There are around 80,000 distinct CDR3 sequences in the sample; under 75% occur only once, and less than 30% lies in the top ten. Joint extraction of RNA and DNA used about 17-33 mg of bulk tissue that was unsorted. Each participant had primary liver carcinoma, and surgical resection was the treatment.

This TCR came from a man aged 35 to 55 with primary liver carcinoma and hepatitis B virus infection. V usage is TRBV19 and J usage is TRBJ2-2; TRBD2 aligns across 10 bases. Sequencing input: tumor-adjacent normal liver tissue. The CDR3 loop is CASSIKGLASELFF. The DNA for the CDR3 is TGTGCCAGTAGTATAAAGGGACTAGCGTCGGAGCTGTTTTTT.